The 30 T cell receptor beta chains listed next were all sequenced from one sample in a study of human T cells and chemical hapten exposure. Time point indicated: patch test 1, 2 weeks after DPC sensitization. As for treatment: therapeutic diphenylcyclopropenone sensitization with weekly scalp DPC. Total RNA came from unfractionated whole blood. From the RACE reads, TCRdb called clonotypes with MiXCR, one entry per CDR3 protein. The data contain 30,000 to 40,000 distinct CDR3 sequences, 5.5% to 8% of them singletons. Sequences were derived from whole blood, sampled in connection with sensitization to the hapten diphenylcyclopropenone (DPC). The receptors were gathered from a woman in her twenties or thirties with alopecia areata. Some clones in this sample may be carry-over from other donors' samples.

This clonotype was seen repeatedly, ten times or more. The genes are TRBV5-1 and TRBJ2-3, with 7 bases that match TRBD2. Germline V gene lookup returns CDR1 SGHRS and CDR2 YFSETQ. V trimming: 4 bases; J trimming: 11 bases; junction bases outside the gene matches: 10. The CDR3 length is 13 residues. As DNA, the CDR3 is TGCGCCAGCAGCCCAACTAGCGATGGATTGCAGTATTTT. Translating it yields CASSPTSDGLQYF.

This clonotype was seen a handful of times. DNA of the CDR3: TGTGCCAGCAAAACAGGGGTCCAAGAGACCCAGTACTTC. Residues: CASKTGVQETQYF. V and J are TRBV12-3 or TRBV12-4 and TRBJ2-5; 7 bases are a match to TRBD1. V trimming: 7 bases; J trimming: 1 base; junction bases outside the gene matches: 3. The CDR3 loop spans 13 amino acids.

This clonotype was recorded a few times. The rearrangement links TRBV12-3 or TRBV12-4 to TRBJ1-1; D possibly corresponds to TRBD1 (5 bases). This CDR3 is 13 amino acids long. Between the trimmed V and J ends, which lost 6 bases and 0 bases, there was a span of 8 bases. The CDR3 sequence: CASRQAMNTEAFF. The CDR3 DNA sequence: TGTGCCAGCAGACAGGCCATGAACACTGAAGCTTTCTTT.

This chain uses TRBV5-4 with TRBJ2-1; 9 bases line up with TRBD2. CDR3 length: 15 residues. Losses at the gene ends were 5 bases for V and 9 bases for J; bases not matched to a gene: 12. Germline lookup yields CDR1 SGHNT and CDR2 YYREEE (reference sequence). The CDR3 sequence is CASRSGTSRLGEQFF. In DNA form, the CDR3 reads TGTGCCAGCAGGTCCGGGACTAGCAGACTGGGTGAGCAGTTCTTC.

This clonotype was picked up a small number of times. This chain connects TRBV24-1 to TRBJ2-3; 8 bases map to TRBD1. The CDR3 covers 15 residues. V lost 7 bases, J lost 1 base, and 6 bases stayed unmatched. The germline gives CDR1 KGHDR, CDR2 SFDVKD. The CDR3 region is CATSPPGQGTDTQYF. In nucleotides, the CDR3 is TGTGCCACCAGCCCACCGGGACAGGGCACAGATACGCAGTATTTT.

Ten or more counts support this clonotype. V and J are TRBV10-2 and TRBJ1-5; perhaps TRBD1 as D (6 bases). V gave up 7 bases and J gave up 11 bases, with 21 bases separating them. The CDR3 extends over 14 amino acids. Per germline, CDR1 WSHSY and CDR2 SAAADI. The CDR3 loop reads CASNAGTPYESQHF. The CDR3 DNA reads TGCGCCAGCAACGCCGGGACACCCTACGAGTCCCAGCATTTT.

This clonotype has ten or more counts. The rearrangement joins TRBV5-1 to TRBJ1-6, with no clear D. The CDR3 contains 14 residues. V lost 0 bases and J 7 bases, leaving 8 bases between the germline ends. The germline V gene has CDR1 SGHRS and CDR2 YFSETQ. The CDR3 reads CASSLVAENSPLHF. The CDR3 DNA is TGCGCCAGCAGCTTGGTCGCAGAGAATTCACCCCTCCACTTT.

This clonotype was counted once. This sequence may be a read error, since a much larger clone differs from it by one base. The chain carries TRBV3-1 and TRBJ2-5; 8 positions match TRBD2. The CDR3 runs 17 residues. Trimming removed 4 bases from V and 3 bases from J; junction bases left unmatched: 13. CDR1 and CDR2 (germline): LGHDT, YNNKEL (reference sequence). CDR3 loop: CASSLGTGLEGEETQYF. CDR3 sequence (DNA): TGTGCCAGCAGCCTAGGAACGGGACTAGAGGGAGAAGAGACCCAGTACTTC.

This clonotype was seen a few times. The chain carries TRBV4-3 and TRBJ1-4; D call uncertain. With 5 bases removed from V and 2 bases from J, the gap between germline ends came to 15 bases. The CDR3 runs to 16 residues. Germline assignment: CDR1 LGHNA and CDR2 YSLEER. The CDR3 DNA is TGCGCCAGCAGCTCGCGTGCAGGTTACACTAATGAAAAACTGTTTTTT. It is translated as CASSSRAGYTNEKLFF.

This clonotype was detected ten times or more. CDR3 coding DNA: TGTGCCAGCAGTTTATTCAATTCACCCCTCCACTTT. This gives the protein CASSLFNSPLHF. V gene TRBV28 combines with J gene TRBJ1-6; D gene uncertain. The CDR3 extends over 12 amino acids. Germline V lookup: CDR1 MDHEN, CDR2 SYDVKM. Trimming cost V 1 base and J 7 bases, with 2 bases left between them.

This chain connects TRBV12-3 or TRBV12-4 to TRBJ2-1; TRBD2 matches at 13 bases. This CDR3 region has 17 residues. Trimming cost V 7 bases and J 3 bases; bases outside gene matches: 9. For the CDR3, the DNA is TGTGCCAGCACCCAGGGACTAGCGGGGCTCAGCTACAATGAGCAGTTCTTC. Amino acids: CASTQGLAGLSYNEQFF.

The J gene is TRBJ1-5, the V gene TRBV11-2; D is unresolved. Germline CDR1 reads SGHAT; CDR2 reads FQNNGV. V lost 0 bases to trimming and J lost 3 bases, with 6 bases between them. CDR3 length: 14 amino acids. The CDR3 sequence: CASSLDRNNQPQHF. DNA of the CDR3: TGTGCCAGCAGCTTAGATCGGAACAATCAGCCCCAGCATTTT.

This clonotype came up a few times. The chain links TRBV6-5 to TRBJ1-6; TRBD1 aligns across 9 bases. Trimming at V came to 6 bases and at J to 7 bases, leaving 7 bases not matched to a gene. This CDR3 is 15 amino acids long. Germline V CDR1 and CDR2: MNHEY, SVGAGI. The CDR3 nucleotides are TGTGCCAGCAGCTTAACCGGGACAGGGAATTCACCCCTCCACTTT. Protein sequence: CASSLTGTGNSPLHF.

Relative to its sample, this clonotype is medium-sized. This chain uses TRBV5-1 with TRBJ2-3, with 9 bases that match TRBD1. V trimming: 4 bases; J trimming: 3 bases; junction bases outside the gene matches: 6. This CDR3 region has 15 residues. From germline, CDR1 is SGHRS and CDR2 YFSETQ. The CDR3 nucleotides read TGCGCCAGCAGCGCGGGACAGGGTGGGACAGATACGCAGTATTTT. Its protein product is CASSAGQGGTDTQYF.

There are a few counts of this clonotype. The CDR3 protein is CASSGDARGEQFF. Here the CDR3 DNA reads TGTGCCAGCAGTGGGGATGCCAGGGGTGAGCAGTTCTTC. This rearrangement joins TRBV6-1 to TRBJ2-1, with D tentatively TRBD1 (6 bases). V lost 4 bases and J 9 bases, leaving 13 bases between the germline ends. CDR1 and CDR2 from the germline V gene are MNHNS and SASEGT. This CDR3 has 13 amino acids.

This clonotype has just a few counts. The chain is built from TRBV12-3 or TRBV12-4 and TRBJ2-1, with 11 bases identical to TRBD2. The V and J ends lost 6 bases and 4 bases, in that order; junction bases with no gene match: 5. The CDR3 runs 15 residues. The CDR3 protein is CASRPLAGGYNEQFF. CDR3 nucleotide sequence: TGTGCCAGCAGACCGCTAGCGGGGGGATACAATGAGCAGTTCTTC.

There are many counts of this clonotype. The J gene is TRBJ2-3, the V gene TRBV18, with D unresolved. Germline CDR1 KGHSH, CDR2 LQKENI. V lost 4 bases to trimming and J lost 0 bases, with 8 bases between them. The CDR3 is made up of 14 amino acids. The CDR3 protein is CASSQIPSTDTQYF. The DNA of the CDR3 is TGTGCCAGCTCACAGATCCCTAGCACAGATACGCAGTATTTT.

The V call is TRBV27, the J call TRBJ1-4; no firm D call. V was trimmed by 5 bases and J by 8 bases, leaving 12 bases between them. This CDR3 contains 13 residues. The germline gives CDR1 MNHEY, CDR2 SMNVEV (reference sequence). DNA of the CDR3: TGTGCCAGCAGTCCCAGGCATGAAGAAAAACTGTTTTTT. Protein sequence: CASSPRHEEKLFF.

Many counts were recorded for this clonotype. The chain employs TRBV28 and TRBJ2-3; D is possibly TRBD1 (6 bases). Trimming pared 6 bases from V and 4 bases from J, leaving 14 bases between. CDR3 size: 14 residues. CDR1 and CDR2 (germline): MDHEN, SYDVKM. The CDR3 nucleotides are TGTGCCAGCAGACTTCCCGGACAGCCAGATACGCAGTATTTT. This codes for CASRLPGQPDTQYF.

This clonotype was seen at least ten times. CDR3 sequence reads: CASSLENRNYGYTF. The CDR3 nucleotides read TGTGCCAGCAGCTTAGAAAACAGAAACTATGGCTACACCTTC. The rearrangement links TRBV7-2 to TRBJ1-2; D gene uncertain. V lost 1 base and J 2 bases, leaving 8 bases between the germline ends. Germline loops: CDR1 SGHTA, CDR2 FQGNSA. The CDR3 loop spans 14 amino acids.

This clonotype was counted between two and nine times. Germline and junction disagree at one end, which may indicate a read error. The rearrangement uses TRBV28 and TRBJ2-5, with D perhaps matching TRBD1 or TRBD2 (5 bases each). This CDR3 has 15 residues. CDR1 is MDHEN, CDR2 SYDVKM, per germline. CDR3 sequence: CVSREAETAQETQYF. DNA of the CDR3: TGTGTCAGCAGGGAAGCGGAGACAGCCCAAGAGACCCAGTACTTC.

The sample holds a few counts of this clonotype. The chain employs TRBV4-2 and TRBJ2-7, with D uncertain. Trimming left V 0 bases short and J 4 bases short, with 16 bases between. This CDR3 is 16 amino acids long. The germline V gene encodes CDR1 LGHNA and CDR2 YNFKEQ. CDR3 residues: CASSQEMAARVYEQYF. CDR3 DNA: TGTGCCAGCAGCCAAGAGATGGCGGCTCGTGTATACGAGCAGTACTTC.

This clonotype has more than one count but fewer than ten. The chain links TRBV30 to TRBJ1-6; 7 nucleotides align to TRBD1. The V and J ends lost 4 bases and 9 bases, in that order; junction bases with no gene match: 9. Germline values: CDR1 GTSNPN, CDR2 SVGIG (reference sequence). CDR3 length: 14 amino acids. In nucleotides, the CDR3 is TGTGCCTGGAATCCCCGACAGGGTGGTTCACCCCTCCACTTT. This sequence encodes CAWNPRQGGSPLHF.

This clonotype has only a few counts. This rearrangement joins TRBV24-1 to TRBJ2-6; TRBD2 is a possible D gene (6 bases). V lost 2 bases to trimming and J lost 5 bases, with 9 bases between them. This CDR3 is built from 15 residues. The germline gives CDR1 KGHDR, CDR2 SFDVKD. As DNA, the CDR3 is TGTGCCACCAGTGATTCCGGGACTCGGGCCAACGTCCTGACTTTC. This codes for CATSDSGTRANVLTF.

This clonotype was observed at least ten times. The rearrangement links TRBV7-3 to TRBJ2-1; 9 nucleotides match TRBD2. The CDR3 runs 15 residues. The V segment lost 5 bases and the J segment 7 bases; nucleotides outside the gene matches: 9. Germline-derived CDR1 and CDR2 are SGHTA and FQGTGA. The DNA for the CDR3 is TGTGCCAGCAGCGTTCGCGGGGGGGCCTTAAATGAGCAGTTCTTC. This gives the protein CASSVRGGALNEQFF.

This clonotype is a singleton in its sample. Since a much larger clone is just one base distant, this may be a read error. The genes are TRBV20-1 and TRBJ1-5, with D possibly matching TRBD1 (6 bases). The CDR3 has 13 residues. The V gene lost 0 bases and the J gene lost 8 bases, with 11 bases spanning the gap. Per germline, CDR1 DFQATT and CDR2 SNEGSKA (reference sequence). The CDR3 coding sequence is TGCAGTGCTAGAGATACAGGGATGGAGCCCCAGCATTTT. It translates to CSARDTGMEPQHF.

This clonotype was observed a few times. V gene TRBV29-1 combines with J gene TRBJ1-2; 10 bases are shared with TRBD1. The CDR3 loop spans 15 amino acids. From germline, CDR1 is SQVTM and CDR2 ANQGSEA. V was clipped by 1 base and J by 4 bases; unmatched bases: 6. CDR3 protein: CSVEGDRGLPYGYTF. The CDR3 DNA reads TGCAGCGTTGAAGGTGACAGGGGGCTTCCCTATGGCTACACCTTC.

This clonotype occurred a few times. The rearrangement uses TRBV5-1 and TRBJ1-5; TRBD1 agrees at 7 bases. Trimming cost V 0 bases and J 9 bases; bases outside gene matches: 6. Per germline, CDR1 SGHRS and CDR2 YFSETQ. The CDR3 totals 14 residues. CDR3 sequence (DNA): TGCGCCAGCAGCTTGGCCCAGGGGGTCGGGCCCCAGCATTTT. This codes for CASSLAQGVGPQHF. The complete variable domain, with remaining parts taken from reference TRBV5-1 and TRBJ1-5, reads KAGVTQTPRYLIKTRGQQVTLSCSPISGHRSVSWYQQTPGQGLQFLFEYFSETQRNKGNFPGRFSGRQFSNSRSEMNVSTLELGDSALYLCASSLAQGVGPQHFGDGTRLSIL.

The sample holds many counts of this clonotype. The rearrangement joins TRBV6-5 to TRBJ2-3; 8 nucleotides align to TRBD2. CDR1 and CDR2 (germline): MNHEY, SVGAGI. V lost 5 bases to trimming and J lost 1 base; unmatched junction nucleotides: 2. The CDR3 runs to 14 residues. Here the CDR3 DNA reads TGTGCCAGCAGTCCCGGGGGGGGCACAGATACGCAGTATTTT. It yields the protein CASSPGGGTDTQYF.

This clonotype was counted many times. This CDR3 reads CASSYTPPNEQFF. DNA for the CDR3: TGTGCCAGCAGTTACACCCCACCCAATGAGCAGTTCTTC. The chain carries TRBV6-2 or TRBV6-3 and TRBJ2-1, with no clear D. Looked up from germline, CDR1 is MNHEY and CDR2 is SVGEGT. Trimming removed 2 bases from V and 6 bases from J, with 8 bases in between. This CDR3 is built from 13 residues.